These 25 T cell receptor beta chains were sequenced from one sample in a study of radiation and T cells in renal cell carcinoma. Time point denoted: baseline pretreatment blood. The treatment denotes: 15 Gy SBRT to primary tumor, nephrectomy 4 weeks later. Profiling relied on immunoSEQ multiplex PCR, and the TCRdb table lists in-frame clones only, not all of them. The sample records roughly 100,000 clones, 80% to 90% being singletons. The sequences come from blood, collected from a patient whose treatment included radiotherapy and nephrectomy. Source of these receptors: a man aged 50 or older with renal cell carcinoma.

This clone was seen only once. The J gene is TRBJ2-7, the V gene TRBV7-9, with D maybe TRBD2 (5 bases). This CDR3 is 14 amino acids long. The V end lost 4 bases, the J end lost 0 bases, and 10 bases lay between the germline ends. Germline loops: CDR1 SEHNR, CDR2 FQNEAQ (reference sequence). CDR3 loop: CASSWNEGSYEQYF. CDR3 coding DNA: TGTGCCAGCAGCTGGAATGAGGGCTCCTACGAGCAGTACTTC.

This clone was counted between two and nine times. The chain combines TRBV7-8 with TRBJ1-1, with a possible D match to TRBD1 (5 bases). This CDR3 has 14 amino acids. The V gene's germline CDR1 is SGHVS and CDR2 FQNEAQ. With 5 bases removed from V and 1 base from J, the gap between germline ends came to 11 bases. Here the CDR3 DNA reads TGTGCCAGCAGCGGGGGTACTAGGAACACTGAAGCTTTCTTT. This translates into CASSGGTRNTEAFF.

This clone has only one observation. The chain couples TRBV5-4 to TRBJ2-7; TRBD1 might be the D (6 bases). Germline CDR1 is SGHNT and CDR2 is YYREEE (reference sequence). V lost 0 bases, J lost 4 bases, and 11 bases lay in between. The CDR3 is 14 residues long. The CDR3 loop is CASSLAGAGYEQYF. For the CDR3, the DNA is TGTGCCAGCAGCTTGGCAGGGGCTGGGTACGAGCAGTACTTC.

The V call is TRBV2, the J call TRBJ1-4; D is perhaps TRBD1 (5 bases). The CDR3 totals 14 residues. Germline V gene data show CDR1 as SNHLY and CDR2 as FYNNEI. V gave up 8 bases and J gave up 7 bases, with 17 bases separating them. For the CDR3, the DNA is TGTGCCAGCGGTTCCGGGACCTGGGGTGAAAAACTGTTTTTT. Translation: CASGSGTWGEKLFF.

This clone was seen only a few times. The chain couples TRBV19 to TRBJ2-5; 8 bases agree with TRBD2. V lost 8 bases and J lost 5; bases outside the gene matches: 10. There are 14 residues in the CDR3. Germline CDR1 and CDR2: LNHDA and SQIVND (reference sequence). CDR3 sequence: CASGPGGSHETQYF. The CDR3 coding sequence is TGTGCCAGTGGTCCGGGAGGGTCTCATGAGACCCAGTACTTC.

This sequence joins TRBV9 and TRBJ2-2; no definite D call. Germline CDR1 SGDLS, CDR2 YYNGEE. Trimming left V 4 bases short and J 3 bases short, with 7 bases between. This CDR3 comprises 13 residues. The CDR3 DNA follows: TGTGCCAGCAGCCTTACAGACACCGGGGAGCTGTTTTTT. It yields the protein CASSLTDTGELFF. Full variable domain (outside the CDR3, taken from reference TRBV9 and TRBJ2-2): DSGVTQTPKHLITATGQRVTLRCSPRSGDLSVYWYQQSLDQGLQFLIQYYNGEERAKGNILERFSAQQFPDLHSELNLSSLELGDSALYFCASSLTDTGELFFGEGSRLTVL.

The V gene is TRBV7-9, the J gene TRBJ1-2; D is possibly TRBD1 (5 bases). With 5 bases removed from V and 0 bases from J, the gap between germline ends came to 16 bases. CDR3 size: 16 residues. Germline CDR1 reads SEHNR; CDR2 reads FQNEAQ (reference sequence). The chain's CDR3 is CASSEQLPGSNYGYTF. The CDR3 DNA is TGTGCCAGCAGCGAACAGCTCCCAGGGTCTAACTATGGCTACACCTTC. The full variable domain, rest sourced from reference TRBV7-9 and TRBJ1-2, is DTGVSQNPRHKITKRGQNVTFRCDPISEHNRLYWYRQTLGQGPEFLTYFQNEAQLEKSRLLSDRFSAERPKGSFSTLEIQRTEQGDSAMYLCASSEQLPGSNYGYTFGSGTRLTVV.

The CDR3 DNA reads as TGTGCCAGTAGTATCTCAGGGAGCTCCTACGAGCAGTACTTC. Protein sequence: CASSISGSSYEQYF. The chain recombines TRBV19 with TRBJ2-7; D may be TRBD1 or TRBD2 (5 bases each). Trimming took 3 bases from V and 0 from J, leaving 9 bases between them. Germline values: CDR1 LNHDA, CDR2 SQIVND (reference sequence). This CDR3 contains 14 residues.

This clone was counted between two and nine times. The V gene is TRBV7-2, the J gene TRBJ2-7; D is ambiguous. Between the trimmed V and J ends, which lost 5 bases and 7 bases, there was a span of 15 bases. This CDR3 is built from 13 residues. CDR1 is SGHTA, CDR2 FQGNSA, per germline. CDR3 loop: CASSRVGLEEQYF. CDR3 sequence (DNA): TGTGCCAGCAGCCGGGTCGGCCTCGAAGAGCAGTACTTC.

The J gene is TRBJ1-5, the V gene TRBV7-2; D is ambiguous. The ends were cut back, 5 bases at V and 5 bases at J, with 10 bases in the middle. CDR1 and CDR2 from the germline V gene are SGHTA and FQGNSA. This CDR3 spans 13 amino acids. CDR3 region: CASSTQLDQPQHF. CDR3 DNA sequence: TGTGCCAGCAGCACCCAACTAGATCAGCCCCAGCATTTT.

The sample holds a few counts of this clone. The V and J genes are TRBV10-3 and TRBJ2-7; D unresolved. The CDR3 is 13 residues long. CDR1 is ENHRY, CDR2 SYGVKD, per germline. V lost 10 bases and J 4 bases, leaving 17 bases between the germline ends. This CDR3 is CATHGDTDYEQYF. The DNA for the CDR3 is TGTGCCACCCATGGAGACACGGATTACGAGCAGTACTTC.

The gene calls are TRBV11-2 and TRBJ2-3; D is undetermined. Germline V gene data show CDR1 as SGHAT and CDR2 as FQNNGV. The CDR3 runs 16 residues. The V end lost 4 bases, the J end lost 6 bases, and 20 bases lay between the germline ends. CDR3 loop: CASSSIDTTSWDTQYF. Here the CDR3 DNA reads TGTGCCAGCAGCTCGATAGATACGACTTCGTGGGATACGCAGTATTTT.

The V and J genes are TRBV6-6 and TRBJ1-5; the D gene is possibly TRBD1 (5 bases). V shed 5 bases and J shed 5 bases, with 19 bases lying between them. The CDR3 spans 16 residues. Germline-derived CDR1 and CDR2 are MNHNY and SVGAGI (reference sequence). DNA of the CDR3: TGTGCCAGCAGTACTACCTTGCTGGGGGGGTATCAGCCCCAGCATTTT. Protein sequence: CASSTTLLGGYQPQHF.

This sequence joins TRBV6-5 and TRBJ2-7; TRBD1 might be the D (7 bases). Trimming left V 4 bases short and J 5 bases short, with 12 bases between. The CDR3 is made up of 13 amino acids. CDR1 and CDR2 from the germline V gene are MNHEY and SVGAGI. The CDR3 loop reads CASSFQGEDEQYF. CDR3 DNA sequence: TGTGCCAGCAGTTTCCAGGGGGAGGACGAGCAGTACTTC.

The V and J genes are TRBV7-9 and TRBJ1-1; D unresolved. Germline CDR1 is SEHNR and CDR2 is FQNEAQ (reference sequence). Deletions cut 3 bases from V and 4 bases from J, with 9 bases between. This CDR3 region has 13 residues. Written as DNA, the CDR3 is TGTGCCAGCAGCTTTGGGGAGAGCACTGAAGCTTTCTTT. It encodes CASSFGESTEAFF. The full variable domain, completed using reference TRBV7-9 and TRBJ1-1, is DTGVSQNPRHKITKRGQNVTFRCDPISEHNRLYWYRQTLGQGPEFLTYFQNEAQLEKSRLLSDRFSAERPKGSFSTLEIQRTEQGDSAMYLCASSFGESTEAFFGQGTRLTVV.

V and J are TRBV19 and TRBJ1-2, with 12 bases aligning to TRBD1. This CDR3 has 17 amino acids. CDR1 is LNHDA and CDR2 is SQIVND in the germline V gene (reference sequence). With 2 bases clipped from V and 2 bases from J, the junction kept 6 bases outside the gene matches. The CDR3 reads CASSIPGQGARNYGYTF. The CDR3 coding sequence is TGTGCCAGTAGTATACCGGGACAGGGGGCCAGAAACTATGGCTACACCTTC.

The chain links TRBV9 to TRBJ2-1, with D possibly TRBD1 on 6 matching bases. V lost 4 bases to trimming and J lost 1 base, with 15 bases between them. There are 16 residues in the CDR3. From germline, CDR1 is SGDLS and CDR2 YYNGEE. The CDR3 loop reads CASSLSRGSSYNEQFF. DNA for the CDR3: TGTGCCAGCAGCTTGAGTAGGGGGTCGTCCTACAATGAGCAGTTCTTC.

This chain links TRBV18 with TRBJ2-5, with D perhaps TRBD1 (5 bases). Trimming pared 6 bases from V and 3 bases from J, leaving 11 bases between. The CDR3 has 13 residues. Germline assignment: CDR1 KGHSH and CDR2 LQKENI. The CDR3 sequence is CASSGPDKETQYF. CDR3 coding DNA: TGTGCCAGCTCCGGGCCGGACAAAGAGACCCAGTACTTC.

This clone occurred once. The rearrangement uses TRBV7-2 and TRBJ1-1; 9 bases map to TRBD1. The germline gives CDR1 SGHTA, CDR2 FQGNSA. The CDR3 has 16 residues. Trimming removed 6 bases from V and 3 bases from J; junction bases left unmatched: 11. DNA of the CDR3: TGTGCCAGCAGAGTGAGGGACAGGGTGGAGGACACTGAAGCTTTCTTT. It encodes CASRVRDRVEDTEAFF. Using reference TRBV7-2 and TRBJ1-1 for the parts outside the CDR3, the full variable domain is GAGVSQSPSNKVTEKGKDVELRCDPISGHTALYWYRQSLGQGLEFLIYFQGNSAPDKSGLPSDRFSAERTGGSVSTLTIQRTQQEDSAVYLCASRVRDRVEDTEAFFGQGTRLTVV.

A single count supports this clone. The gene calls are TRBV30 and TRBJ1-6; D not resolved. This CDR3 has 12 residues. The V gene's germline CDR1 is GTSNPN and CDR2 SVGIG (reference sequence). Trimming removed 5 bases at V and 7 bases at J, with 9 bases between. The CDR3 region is CAWGIGNSPLHF. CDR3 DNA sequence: TGTGCCTGGGGGATCGGGAATTCACCCCTCCACTTT.

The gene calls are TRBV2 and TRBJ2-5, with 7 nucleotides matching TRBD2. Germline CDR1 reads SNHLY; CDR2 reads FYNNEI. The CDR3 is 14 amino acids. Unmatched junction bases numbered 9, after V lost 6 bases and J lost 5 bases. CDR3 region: CASRPRTSAETQYF. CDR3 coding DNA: TGTGCCAGCAGACCAAGGACTAGTGCGGAGACCCAGTACTTC. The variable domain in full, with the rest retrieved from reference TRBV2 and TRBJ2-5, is EPEVTQTPSHQVTQMGQEVILRCVPISNHLYFYWYRQILGQKVEFLVSFYNNEISEKSEIFDDQFSVERPDGSNFTLKIRSTKLEDSAMYFCASRPRTSAETQYFGPGTRLLVL.

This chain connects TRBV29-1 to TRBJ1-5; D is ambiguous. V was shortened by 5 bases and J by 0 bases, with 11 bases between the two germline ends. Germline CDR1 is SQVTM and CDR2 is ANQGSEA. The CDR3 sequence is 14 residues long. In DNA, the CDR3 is TGCAGCGTTAGCCAGACAAATAGCAATCAGCCCCAGCATTTT. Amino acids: CSVSQTNSNQPQHF.

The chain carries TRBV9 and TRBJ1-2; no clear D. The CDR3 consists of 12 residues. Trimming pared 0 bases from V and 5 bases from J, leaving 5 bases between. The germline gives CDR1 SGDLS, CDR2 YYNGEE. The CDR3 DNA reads TGTGCCAGCAGCGTAGTAGCTTATGGCTACACCTTC. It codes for CASSVVAYGYTF.

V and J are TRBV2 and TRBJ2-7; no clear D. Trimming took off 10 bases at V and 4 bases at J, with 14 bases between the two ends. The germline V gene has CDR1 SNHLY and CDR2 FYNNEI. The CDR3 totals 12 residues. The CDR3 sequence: CATQGMPYEQYF. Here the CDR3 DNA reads TGTGCCACCCAAGGAATGCCTTACGAGCAGTACTTC.

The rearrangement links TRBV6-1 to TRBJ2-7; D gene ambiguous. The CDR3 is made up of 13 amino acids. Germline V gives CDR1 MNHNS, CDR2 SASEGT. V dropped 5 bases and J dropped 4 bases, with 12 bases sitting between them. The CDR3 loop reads CASSSQVNYEQYF. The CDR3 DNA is TGTGCCAGCAGTTCCCAGGTCAATTACGAGCAGTACTTC.